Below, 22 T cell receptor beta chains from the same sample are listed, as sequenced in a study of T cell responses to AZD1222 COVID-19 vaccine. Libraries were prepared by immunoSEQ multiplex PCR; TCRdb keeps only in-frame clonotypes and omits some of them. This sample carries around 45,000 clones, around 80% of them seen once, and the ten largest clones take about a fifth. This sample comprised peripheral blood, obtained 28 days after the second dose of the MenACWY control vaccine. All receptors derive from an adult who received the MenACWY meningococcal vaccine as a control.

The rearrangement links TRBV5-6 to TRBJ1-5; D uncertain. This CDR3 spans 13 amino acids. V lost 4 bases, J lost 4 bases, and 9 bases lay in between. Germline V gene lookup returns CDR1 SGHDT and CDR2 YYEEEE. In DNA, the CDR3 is TGTGCCAGCAGCCGGGAAAGGAATCAGCCCCAGCATTTT. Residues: CASSRERNQPQHF.

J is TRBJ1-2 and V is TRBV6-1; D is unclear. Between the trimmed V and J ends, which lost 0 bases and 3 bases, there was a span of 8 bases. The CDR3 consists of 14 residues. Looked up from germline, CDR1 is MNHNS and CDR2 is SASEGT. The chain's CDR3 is CASSEAWADYGYTF. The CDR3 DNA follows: TGTGCCAGCAGTGAAGCCTGGGCAGACTATGGCTACACCTTC.

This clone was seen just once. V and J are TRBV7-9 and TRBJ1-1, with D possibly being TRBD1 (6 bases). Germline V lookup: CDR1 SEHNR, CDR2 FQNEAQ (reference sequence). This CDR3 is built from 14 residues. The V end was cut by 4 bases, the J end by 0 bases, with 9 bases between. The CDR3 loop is CASSSGHLNTEAFF. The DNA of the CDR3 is TGTGCCAGCAGCTCGGGACACCTGAACACTGAAGCTTTCTTT.

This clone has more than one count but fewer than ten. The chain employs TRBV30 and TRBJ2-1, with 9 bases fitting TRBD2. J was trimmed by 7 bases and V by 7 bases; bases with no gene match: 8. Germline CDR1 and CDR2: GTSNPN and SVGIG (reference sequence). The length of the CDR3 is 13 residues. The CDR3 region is CASRLAVRNEQFF. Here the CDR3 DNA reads TGTGCCTCCAGACTAGCGGTTAGAAATGAGCAGTTCTTC. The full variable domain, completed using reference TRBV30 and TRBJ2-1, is SQTIHQWPATLVQPVGSPLSLECTVEGTSNPNLYWYRQAAGRGLQLLFYSVGIGQISSEVPQNLSASRPQDRQFILSSKKLLLSDSGFYLCASRLAVRNEQFFGPGTRLTVL.

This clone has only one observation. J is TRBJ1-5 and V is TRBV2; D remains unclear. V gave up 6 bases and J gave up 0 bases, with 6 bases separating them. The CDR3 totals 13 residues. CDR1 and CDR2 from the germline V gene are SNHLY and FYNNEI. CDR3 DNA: TGTGCCAGCAGAAGGGATAGCAATCAGCCCCAGCATTTT. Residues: CASRRDSNQPQHF.

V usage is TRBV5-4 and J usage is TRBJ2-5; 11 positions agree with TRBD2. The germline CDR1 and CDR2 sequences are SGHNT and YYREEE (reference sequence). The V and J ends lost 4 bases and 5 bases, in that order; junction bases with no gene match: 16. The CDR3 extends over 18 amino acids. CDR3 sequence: CASSLAWTSGLGGETQYF. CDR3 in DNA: TGTGCCAGCAGCCTGGCATGGACTAGCGGGCTTGGGGGGGAGACCCAGTACTTC.

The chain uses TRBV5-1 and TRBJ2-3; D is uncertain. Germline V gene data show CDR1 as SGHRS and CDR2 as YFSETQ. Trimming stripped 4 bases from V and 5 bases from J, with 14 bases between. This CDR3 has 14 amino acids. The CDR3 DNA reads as TGCGCCAGCAGCGAGACCCTGTTGGGAGATACGCAGTATTTT. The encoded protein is CASSETLLGDTQYF.

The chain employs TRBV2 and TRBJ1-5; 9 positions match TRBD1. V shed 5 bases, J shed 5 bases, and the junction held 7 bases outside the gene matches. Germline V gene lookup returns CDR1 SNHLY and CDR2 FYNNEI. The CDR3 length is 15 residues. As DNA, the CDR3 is TGTGCCAGCAGTACGACAGGGGGTATTTATCAGCCCCAGCATTTT. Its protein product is CASSTTGGIYQPQHF.

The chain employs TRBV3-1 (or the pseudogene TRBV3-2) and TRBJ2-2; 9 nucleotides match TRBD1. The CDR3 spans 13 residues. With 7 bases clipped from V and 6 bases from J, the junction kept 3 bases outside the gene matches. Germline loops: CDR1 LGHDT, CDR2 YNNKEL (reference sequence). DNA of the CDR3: TGTGCCAGCACCCGACAGGGGGCCGGGGAGCTGTTTTTT. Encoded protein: CASTRQGAGELFF.

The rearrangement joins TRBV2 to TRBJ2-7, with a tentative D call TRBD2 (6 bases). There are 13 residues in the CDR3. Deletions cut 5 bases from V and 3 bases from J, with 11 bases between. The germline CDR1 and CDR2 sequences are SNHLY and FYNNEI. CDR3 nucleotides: TGTGCCAGCAGTCTTGACGGGGGCTACGAGCAGTACGTC. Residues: CASSLDGGYEQYV.

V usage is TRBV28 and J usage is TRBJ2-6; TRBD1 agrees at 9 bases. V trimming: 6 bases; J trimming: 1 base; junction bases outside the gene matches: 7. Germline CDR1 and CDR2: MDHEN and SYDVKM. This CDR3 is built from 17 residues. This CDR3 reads CASSPGDRASGANVLTF. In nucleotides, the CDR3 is TGTGCCAGCAGCCCAGGGGACAGGGCTTCTGGGGCCAACGTCCTGACTTTC.

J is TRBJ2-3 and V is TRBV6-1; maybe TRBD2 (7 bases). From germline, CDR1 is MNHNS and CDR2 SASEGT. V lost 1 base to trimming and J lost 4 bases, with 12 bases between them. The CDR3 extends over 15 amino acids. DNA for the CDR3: TGTGCCAGCAGTGAAGGGGCGGGGGCTCCAGATACGCAGTATTTT. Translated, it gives CASSEGAGAPDTQYF.

This CDR3 is CASSYDRASTDTQYF. The CDR3 nucleotides read TGTGCCAGCAGCTACGACAGGGCGAGCACAGATACGCAGTATTTT. V and J are TRBV11-3 and TRBJ2-3, with 7 bases identical to TRBD1. The CDR3 extends over 15 amino acids. Germline CDR1 and CDR2: SGHNT and YENEEA. After removal of 4 bases from V and 0 bases from J, the junction contained 4 bases not matched to a gene.

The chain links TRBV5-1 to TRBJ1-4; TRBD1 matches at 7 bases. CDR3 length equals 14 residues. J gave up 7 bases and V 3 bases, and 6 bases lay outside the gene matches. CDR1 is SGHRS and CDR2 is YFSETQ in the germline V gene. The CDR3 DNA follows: TGCGCCAGCAGCTACAGGGGAGATGGTGAAAAACTGTTTTTT. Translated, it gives CASSYRGDGEKLFF.

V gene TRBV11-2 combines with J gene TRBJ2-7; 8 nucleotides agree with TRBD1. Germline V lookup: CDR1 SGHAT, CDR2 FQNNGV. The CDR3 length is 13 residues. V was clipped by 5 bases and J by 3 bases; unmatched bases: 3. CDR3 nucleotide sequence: TGTGCCAGCAGCCCCGGACAGGGCTACGAGCAGTACGTC. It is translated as CASSPGQGYEQYV.

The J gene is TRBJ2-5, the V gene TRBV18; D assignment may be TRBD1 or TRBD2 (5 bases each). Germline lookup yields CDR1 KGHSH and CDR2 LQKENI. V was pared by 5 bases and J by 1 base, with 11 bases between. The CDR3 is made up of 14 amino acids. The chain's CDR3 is CASSSSGPQETQYF. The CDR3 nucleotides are TGTGCCAGCTCATCCTCGGGGCCCCAAGAGACCCAGTACTTC.

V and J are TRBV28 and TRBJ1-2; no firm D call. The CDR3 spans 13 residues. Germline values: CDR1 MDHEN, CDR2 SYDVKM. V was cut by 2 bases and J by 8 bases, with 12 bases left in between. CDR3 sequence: CASSLKPESGYTF. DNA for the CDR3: TGTGCCAGCAGTTTAAAGCCCGAGAGCGGCTACACCTTC.

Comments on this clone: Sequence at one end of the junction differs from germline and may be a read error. In DNA form, the CDR3 reads TGTGCCACCAGTTTCCCGGGGACTGAAGCTTTCTTT. Amino acids: CATSFPGTEAFF. The rearrangement uses TRBV12-3 or TRBV12-4 and TRBJ1-1; D remains unclear. There are 12 residues in the CDR3.

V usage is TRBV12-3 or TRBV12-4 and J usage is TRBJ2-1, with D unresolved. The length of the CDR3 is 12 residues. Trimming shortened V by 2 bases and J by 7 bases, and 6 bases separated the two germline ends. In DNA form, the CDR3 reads TGTGCCAGCAGTTTAATGGTTAATGAGCAGTTCTTC. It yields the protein CASSLMVNEQFF.

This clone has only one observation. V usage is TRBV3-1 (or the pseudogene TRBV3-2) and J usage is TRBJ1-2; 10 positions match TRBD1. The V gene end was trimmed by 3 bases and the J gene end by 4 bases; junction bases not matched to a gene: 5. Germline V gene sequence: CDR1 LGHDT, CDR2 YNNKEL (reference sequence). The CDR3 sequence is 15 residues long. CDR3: CASSQGTGDRYGYTF. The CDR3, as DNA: TGTGCCAGCAGCCAGGGGACAGGGGATCGCTATGGCTACACCTTC.

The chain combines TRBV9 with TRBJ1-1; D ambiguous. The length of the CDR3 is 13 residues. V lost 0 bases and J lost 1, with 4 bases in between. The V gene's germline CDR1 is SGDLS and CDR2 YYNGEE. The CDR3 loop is CASSVDWNTEAFF. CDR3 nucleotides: TGTGCCAGCAGCGTAGACTGGAACACTGAAGCTTTCTTT.

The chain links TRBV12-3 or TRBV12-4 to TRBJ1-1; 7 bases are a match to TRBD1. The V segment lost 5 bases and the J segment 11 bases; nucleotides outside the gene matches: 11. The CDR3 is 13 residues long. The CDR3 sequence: CASSRQGRQLAFF. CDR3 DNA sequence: TGTGCCAGCAGTAGACAGGGACGACAGTTGGCTTTCTTT.